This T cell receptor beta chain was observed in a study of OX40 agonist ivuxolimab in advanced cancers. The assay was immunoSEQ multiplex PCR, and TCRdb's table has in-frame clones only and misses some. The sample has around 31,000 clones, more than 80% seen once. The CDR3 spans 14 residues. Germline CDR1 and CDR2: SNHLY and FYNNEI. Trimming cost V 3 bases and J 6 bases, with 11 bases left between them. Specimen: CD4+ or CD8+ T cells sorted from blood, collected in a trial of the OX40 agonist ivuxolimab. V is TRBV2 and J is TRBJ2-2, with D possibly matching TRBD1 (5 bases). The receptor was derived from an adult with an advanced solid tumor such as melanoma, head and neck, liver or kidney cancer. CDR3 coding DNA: TGTGCCAGCAGTGATAGGCAGGGTCCCGGGGAGCTGTTTTTT. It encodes CASSDRQGPGELFF.